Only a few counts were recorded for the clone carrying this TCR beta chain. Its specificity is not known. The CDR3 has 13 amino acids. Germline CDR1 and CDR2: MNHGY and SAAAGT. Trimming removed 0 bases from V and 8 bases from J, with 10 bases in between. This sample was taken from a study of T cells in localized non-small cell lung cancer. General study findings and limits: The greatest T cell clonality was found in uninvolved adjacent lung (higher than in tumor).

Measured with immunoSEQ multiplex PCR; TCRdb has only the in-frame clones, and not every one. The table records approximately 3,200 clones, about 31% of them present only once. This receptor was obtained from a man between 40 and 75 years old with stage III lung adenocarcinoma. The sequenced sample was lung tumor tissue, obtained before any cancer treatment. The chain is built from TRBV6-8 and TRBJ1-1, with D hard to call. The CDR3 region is CASSYSPRAEAFF. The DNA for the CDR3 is TGTGCCAGCAGTTACTCCCCCCGGGCCGAAGCTTTCTTT.